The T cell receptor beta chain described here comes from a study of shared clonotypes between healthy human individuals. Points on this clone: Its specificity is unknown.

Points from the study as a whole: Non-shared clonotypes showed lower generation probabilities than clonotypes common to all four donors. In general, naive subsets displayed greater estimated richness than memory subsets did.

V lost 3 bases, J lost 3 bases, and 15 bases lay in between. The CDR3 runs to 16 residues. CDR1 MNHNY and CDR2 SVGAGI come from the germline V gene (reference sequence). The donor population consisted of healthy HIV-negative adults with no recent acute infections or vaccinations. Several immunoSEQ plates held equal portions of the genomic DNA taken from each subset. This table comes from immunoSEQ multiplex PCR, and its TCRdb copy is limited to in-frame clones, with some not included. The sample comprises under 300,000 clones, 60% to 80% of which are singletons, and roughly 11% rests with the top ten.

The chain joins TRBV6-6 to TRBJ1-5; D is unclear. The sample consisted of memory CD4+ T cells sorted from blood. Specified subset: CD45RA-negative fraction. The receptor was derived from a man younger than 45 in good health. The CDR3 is CASSYQRGSDNQPQHF. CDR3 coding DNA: TGTGCCAGCAGTTATCAACGGGGTTCTGACAATCAGCCCCAGCATTTT.